The source of this TCR beta chain is a study of shared clonotypes between healthy human individuals. The study separated CD4+ cells into CD45RA+ naive and CD45RA-negative memory subsets. V was cut by 0 bases and J by 1 base, with 7 bases left in between. CDR3 length equals 15 residues. Germline assignment: CDR1 SGHTA and CDR2 FQGNSA. Remarks on this clone: This sample includes further DNA sequences coding for the same CDR3.

Assay used: immunoSEQ multiplex PCR; TCRdb lists only in-frame clones, some missing. This sample carries about 2 million clones, roughly 94% of them seen once, and the ten largest clones take 0.13%. Sequencing input: naive CD4+ T cells sorted from blood. Sample subset: CD45RA+ positively selected. This clonotype originated in a man younger than 35 in good health. The chain joins TRBV7-2 to TRBJ1-3; a weak D match, TRBD1 (5 bases). CDR3 loop: CASSLAGGSGNTIYF. CDR3 nucleotide sequence: TGTGCCAGCAGCTTAGCGGGGGGGTCTGGAAACACCATATATTTT. The full variable domain, in which reference TRBV7-2 and TRBJ1-3 provide the parts outside the CDR3, is GAGVSQSPSNKVTEKGKDVELRCDPISGHTALYWYRQSLGQGLEFLIYFQGNSAPDKSGLPSDRFSAERTGGSVSTLTIQRTQQEDSAVYLCASSLAGGSGNTIYFGEGSWLTVV.